The 27 T cell receptor beta chains below all came from one sample that was sequenced in a study of T-cell reconstitution after alpha-beta-depleted transplantation in children. Preparation of the TCRbeta library used unique molecular identifiers. TCRdb fed the PCR reads into MiXCR, producing one record per CDR3 protein. This sample has 250,000 to 400,000 distinct CDR3 sequences, with approximately 23% found just once. Specimen: PBMCs, mostly from graft donor cells, collected 180 days after TCRalphabeta/CD19-depleted stem cell transplant. The origin of the receptors is a male patient younger than 18 who had a stem cell transplant for acute lymphoblastic leukemia, so the T cells may come from the graft donor.

There are a few counts of this clonotype. The J gene is TRBJ2-2, the V gene TRBV10-1, with TRBD2 matching over 14 bases. Per the germline V gene, CDR1 is WNHNN and CDR2 is SYGVQD (reference sequence). The CDR3 sequence is 20 residues long. Trimming at V came to 5 bases and at J to 6 bases, leaving 17 bases not matched to a gene. CDR3 protein: CASSPTLIGLAGGPAGELFF. The CDR3 nucleotides are TGCGCCAGCAGTCCAACCTTAATCGGACTAGCGGGAGGTCCAGCCGGGGAGCTGTTTTTT.

This clonotype was detected only a few times. V gene TRBV9 combines with J gene TRBJ2-3; D is uncertain. The CDR3 loop spans 12 amino acids. The V gene's germline CDR1 is SGDLS and CDR2 YYNGEE. Trimming removed 0 bases from V and 6 bases from J, with 5 bases in between. The chain's CDR3 is CASSVAMDTQYF. Here the CDR3 DNA reads TGTGCCAGCAGCGTAGCTATGGATACGCAGTATTTT.

V is TRBV29-1 and J is TRBJ2-7; the D gene is possibly TRBD2 (7 bases). The CDR3 has 14 residues. The V end was cut by 3 bases, the J end by 5 bases, with 17 bases between. Germline values: CDR1 SQVTM, CDR2 ANQGSEA. CDR3 nucleotides: TGCAGCGTTGATCTCGGGGGGCGCGACAACGAGCAGTACTTC. Encoded protein: CSVDLGGRDNEQYF.

The V gene is TRBV20-1, the J gene TRBJ2-7; D perhaps matches TRBD1 (6 bases). The CDR3 length is 13 residues. Germline V gene data show CDR1 as DFQATT and CDR2 as SNEGSKA (reference sequence). Trimming left V 6 bases short and J 5 bases short, with 17 bases between. The chain's CDR3 is CSAGSRPGDEQYF. DNA for the CDR3: TGCAGTGCCGGGTCCAGACCAGGGGACGAGCAGTACTTC.

This clonotype was found once. This rearrangement joins TRBV4-1 to TRBJ2-3; maybe TRBD2 (5 bases). Trimming stripped 6 bases from V and 3 bases from J, with 13 bases between. The CDR3 contains 14 residues. Looked up from germline, CDR1 is MGHRA and CDR2 is YSYEKL. The CDR3 region has the DNA TGCGCCAGCAGGTCAATCGGGGAGACAGATACGCAGTATTTT. Protein sequence: CASRSIGETDTQYF.

V and J are TRBV11-2 and TRBJ2-1; TRBD2 agrees at 8 bases. The CDR3 spans 18 residues. V shed 5 bases and J 3 bases; nucleotides not matched to a gene: 15. The germline V gene encodes CDR1 SGHAT and CDR2 FQNNGV. CDR3 sequence reads: CASSGSSLGAGGYNEQFF. The CDR3 coding sequence is TGTGCCAGCAGCGGTTCATCCCTTGGGGCGGGGGGCTACAATGAGCAGTTCTTC.

The chain links TRBV5-8 to TRBJ2-1; 8 bases agree with TRBD2. J lost 1 base, V lost 7 bases, and 13 bases had no gene match. This CDR3 is 17 amino acids long. Germline CDR1 reads SGHTS; CDR2 reads YDEGEE. As DNA, the CDR3 is TGTGCCAGCTCCCTTGGTGCGGGAGGATGGTCCTACAATGAGCAGTTCTTC. It specifies CASSLGAGGWSYNEQFF.

The rearrangement joins TRBV2 to TRBJ2-2, with D possibly TRBD1 on 6 matching bases. This CDR3 has 16 residues. V shed 4 bases and J shed 5 bases, with 17 bases lying between them. Germline CDR1 reads SNHLY; CDR2 reads FYNNEI. The CDR3 nucleotides are TGTGCCAGCAGTGGGGGCAGGGGCATTAGTACCGGGGAGCTGTTTTTT. Residues: CASSGGRGISTGELFF.

This clonotype has only a few counts. The chain recombines TRBV5-1 with TRBJ2-3; weak D call: TRBD1 (6 bases). The CDR3 runs 15 residues. Germline CDR1 reads SGHRS; CDR2 reads YFSETQ. Trimming removed 1 base from V and 2 bases from J, with 11 bases in between. The CDR3 DNA follows: TGCGCCAGCAGCTTGCAGGGGCCCTACACAGATACGCAGTATTTT. It translates to CASSLQGPYTDTQYF.

The CDR3 spells CASSTPRTGGSTGELFF. CDR3 DNA sequence: TGTGCCAGCAGCACCCCGCGGACAGGGGGGAGCACCGGGGAGCTGTTTTTT. The chain carries TRBV9 and TRBJ2-2, with 10 nucleotides matching TRBD1. V dropped 4 bases and J dropped 4; count of bases not matched to a gene: 10. The germline V gene has CDR1 SGDLS and CDR2 YYNGEE. This CDR3 has 17 residues.

The chain links TRBV11-2 to TRBJ1-1; D is uncertain. V was shortened by 7 bases and J by 4 bases, with 13 bases between the two germline ends. The CDR3 sequence is 13 residues long. CDR1 SGHAT and CDR2 FQNNGV come from the germline V gene. The CDR3 DNA reads as TGTGCCAGCACCACAATCTGGGGCACTGAAGCTTTCTTT. This encodes CASTTIWGTEAFF.

This clonotype was counted only a few times. The rearrangement uses TRBV20-1 and TRBJ2-1, with TRBD2 matching over 7 bases. Germline CDR1 reads DFQATT; CDR2 reads SNEGSKA (reference sequence). J was trimmed by 2 bases and V by 4 bases; bases with no gene match: 5. The CDR3 extends over 14 amino acids. This CDR3 is CSAKAGVPYNEQFF. CDR3 DNA sequence: TGCAGTGCTAAGGCGGGAGTACCCTACAATGAGCAGTTCTTC.

J is TRBJ1-1 and V is TRBV7-9; no firm D call. The germline V and J ends were trimmed by 5 bases and 0 bases, with 16 bases remaining between them. CDR1 and CDR2 (germline): SEHNR, FQNEAQ (reference sequence). CDR3 length equals 16 residues. The CDR3 nucleotides read TGTGCCAGCAGCCCACCGGCTTACTCTATGAACACTGAAGCTTTCTTT. This gives the protein CASSPPAYSMNTEAFF.

The CDR3 sequence: CASSGGEGGSSYNEQFF. The CDR3 DNA follows: TGTGCCAGCAGCGGCGGTGAAGGGGGTAGCTCCTACAATGAGCAGTTCTTC. The chain carries TRBV21-1 and TRBJ2-1; the DNA was not compared with TRBD1, the D call given in the table. TRBV21-1 is an annotated pseudogene. This CDR3 has 17 amino acids.

There are many counts of this clonotype. The chain couples TRBV7-2 to TRBJ2-5, with D possibly TRBD1 on 6 matching bases. This CDR3 spans 15 amino acids. Trimming pared 5 bases from V and 5 bases from J, leaving 18 bases between. Germline loops: CDR1 SGHTA, CDR2 FQGNSA. The CDR3 coding sequence is TGTGCCAGCAGCCACCCCCTCAGGGGAATGGAGACCCAGTACTTC. Residues: CASSHPLRGMETQYF.

This rearrangement joins TRBV29-1 to TRBJ1-2; 8 bases line up with TRBD1. The V segment lost 6 bases and the J segment 8 bases; nucleotides outside the gene matches: 5. This CDR3 region has 11 residues. In germline, CDR1 is SQVTM, CDR2 ANQGSEA. Here the CDR3 reads CSVLRGRGYTF. In nucleotides, the CDR3 is TGCAGCGTCCTCAGGGGGCGAGGCTACACCTTC. Together with reference TRBV29-1 and TRBJ1-2, the CDR3 gives the full variable domain: SAVISQKPSRDICQRGTSLTIQCQVDSQVTMMFWYRQQPGQSLTLIATANQGSEATYESGFVIDKFPISRPNLTFSTLTVSNMSPEDSSIYLCSVLRGRGYTFGSGTRLTVV.

V usage is TRBV20-1 and J usage is TRBJ2-7, with D maybe TRBD2 (5 bases). Germline assignment: CDR1 DFQATT and CDR2 SNEGSKA (reference sequence). The CDR3 length is 14 residues. V lost 4 bases to trimming and J lost 3 bases, with 16 bases between them. CDR3: CSATRWRQHYEQYF. Written as DNA, the CDR3 is TGCAGTGCTACCCGCTGGAGGCAGCACTACGAGCAGTACTTC.

The table lists this clonotype with many counts. The rearrangement joins TRBV4-1 to TRBJ1-2; the D is unclear. Trimming cost V 0 bases and J 2 bases, with 13 bases left between them. Germline assignment: CDR1 MGHRA and CDR2 YSYEKL. The CDR3 is 16 amino acids. In DNA, the CDR3 is TGCGCCAGCAGCCAAGATCCGGGCGGAGGAAACTATGGCTACACCTTC. This encodes CASSQDPGGGNYGYTF.

This clonotype has a handful of counts. The chain couples TRBV5-1 to TRBJ1-5; a weak D match, TRBD1 (5 bases). V was pared by 5 bases and J by 5 bases, with 17 bases between. The germline gives CDR1 SGHRS, CDR2 YFSETQ. This CDR3 is built from 15 residues. CDR3 sequence: CASRLEARGDQPQHF. The CDR3 DNA reads TGCGCCAGCAGATTAGAGGCGCGAGGGGATCAGCCCCAGCATTTT.

V usage is TRBV25-1 and J usage is TRBJ2-7, with D possibly TRBD1 on 5 matching bases. The germline V gene has CDR1 MGHDK and CDR2 SYGVNS. The V and J ends lost 5 bases and 1 base respectively, with 18 bases between them. The CDR3 has 16 amino acids. The CDR3 reads CASSRGQAAYSYEQYF. The CDR3 DNA reads as TGTGCCAGCAGTAGGGGCCAGGCGGCATATTCCTACGAGCAGTACTTC.

This clonotype occurred a few times. This chain links TRBV4-2 with TRBJ2-5; the D is unclear. CDR3 length: 12 residues. The V gene's germline CDR1 is LGHNA and CDR2 YNFKEQ. With 1 base removed from V and 6 bases from J, the gap between germline ends came to 6 bases. The CDR3 spells CASSQVPKTQYF. DNA for the CDR3: TGTGCCAGCAGCCAAGTCCCGAAGACCCAGTACTTC.

The table lists this clonotype with a few counts. The rearrangement uses TRBV27 and TRBJ2-7, with a possible D match to TRBD2 (6 bases). CDR1 is MNHEY and CDR2 is SMNVEV in the germline V gene (reference sequence). This CDR3 is built from 15 residues. Trimming removed 3 bases at V and 3 bases at J, with 15 bases between. The CDR3 DNA reads TGTGCCAGCAGTTTCGGGACTCCTGAAGTCTACGAGCAGTACTTC. Amino acid sequence: CASSFGTPEVYEQYF.

The count of this clonotype is one. The chain links TRBV20-1 to TRBJ2-7; D may match TRBD1 or TRBD2 (5 bases each). Germline V gives CDR1 DFQATT, CDR2 SNEGSKA (reference sequence). CDR3 length equals 13 residues. DNA of the CDR3: TGCAGAGCCCGGGACGGACCCTCCTACGAGCAGTACTTC. Amino acids: CRARDGPSYEQYF.

This clonotype was observed a few times. The CDR3 region has the DNA TGCGCCAGCAGGGGCTGGTCCAGGGGGCAAGCTGGCTACACCTTC. It is translated as CASRGWSRGQAGYTF. The chain uses TRBV5-1 and TRBJ1-2; 8 nucleotides agree with TRBD1. CDR3 length: 15 residues. V shed 5 bases and J 7 bases; nucleotides not matched to a gene: 13. Germline V gene lookup returns CDR1 SGHRS and CDR2 YFSETQ.

This clonotype was counted only a few times. The chain is built from TRBV5-1 and TRBJ2-3; 8 bases align to TRBD2. The CDR3 runs to 16 residues. From germline, CDR1 is SGHRS and CDR2 YFSETQ. The ends lost 0 bases at V and 5 bases at J; junction bases unmatched: 8. The CDR3 is CASSLGPGLGVDTQYF. As DNA, the CDR3 is TGCGCCAGCAGCTTGGGTCCGGGACTAGGAGTAGATACGCAGTATTTT.

The chain carries TRBV11-2 and TRBJ1-2; D not certain. Trimming cost V 4 bases and J 8 bases, with 11 bases left between them. Germline values: CDR1 SGHAT, CDR2 FQNNGV. The CDR3 covers 12 residues. In nucleotides, the CDR3 is TGTGCCAGCAGCTACGCAGGCCGGGGCTACACCTTC. It codes for CASSYAGRGYTF.

The V and J genes are TRBV12-3 or TRBV12-4 and TRBJ2-7, with a tentative D call TRBD2 (6 bases). CDR3 length equals 14 residues. V lost 3 bases and J 4 bases, leaving 13 bases between the germline ends. As DNA, the CDR3 is TGTGCCAGCAGTTTGCGGGGCCCTAGATACGAGCAGTACTTC. This codes for CASSLRGPRYEQYF.